This passage covers 8 T cell receptor beta chains from one sample sequenced in a study of shared clonotypes between healthy human individuals. CD45RO-negative, CCR7-positively selected cells formed the naive CD8 fraction, excluding terminally differentiated effector memory CD45RA+ cells. The protocol was immunoSEQ multiplex PCR, while the TCRdb copy is restricted to in-frame clones and leaves out a portion. The sample has fewer than 850,000 clones, 90% to 98% seen once. Sequencing input: naive CD8+ T cells sorted from blood. The receptor source for this set is a man aged 30 to 45 in good health.

This clone was recorded only once. V and J are TRBV11-2 and TRBJ2-6; D may match TRBD1 or TRBD2 (5 bases each). The V end was cut by 0 bases, the J end by 4 bases, with 16 bases between. The CDR3 sequence is 18 residues long. Looked up from germline, CDR1 is SGHAT and CDR2 is FQNNGV. In DNA form, the CDR3 reads TGTGCCAGCAGCTTAGATGGGTTTGGGGGACCAGGGGCCAACGTCCTGACTTTC. Translating gives CASSLDGFGGPGANVLTF.

Concerning this clone itself: The same CDR3 is also encoded by other DNA sequences in this sample. The rearrangement joins TRBV27 to TRBJ2-7; D not certain. Germline assignment: CDR1 MNHEY and CDR2 SMNVEV (reference sequence). This CDR3 is 11 amino acids long. V was clipped by 4 bases and J by 3 bases, with 4 bases between them. Here the CDR3 reads CASSSNYEQYF. In DNA, the CDR3 is TGTGCCAGCAGTTCAAACTACGAGCAGTACTTC.

V is TRBV7-9 and J is TRBJ2-3, with 10 bases lining up with TRBD1. V was pared by 7 bases and J by 4 bases, with 5 bases of the junction left unmatched. Germline V CDR1 and CDR2: SEHNR, FQNEAQ (reference sequence). This CDR3 is built from 14 residues. The chain's CDR3 is CASMGQGPSDTQYF. The CDR3 DNA sequence: TGTGCCAGCATGGGACAGGGGCCCTCAGATACGCAGTATTTT.

V and J are TRBV2 and TRBJ2-7; D gene unclear. The CDR3 consists of 11 residues. Trimming stripped 6 bases from V and 6 bases from J, with 9 bases between. CDR1 and CDR2 (germline): SNHLY, FYNNEI. The CDR3: CASRTLSEQYF. Written as DNA, the CDR3 is TGTGCCAGCAGAACCCTCTCCGAGCAGTACTTC.

This sequence joins TRBV7-9 and TRBJ2-4, with no clear D. In germline, CDR1 is SEHNR, CDR2 FQNEAQ (reference sequence). V gave up 4 bases and J gave up 0 bases, with 16 bases separating them. The CDR3 length is 17 residues. The CDR3 reads CASSSTGPTLAKNIQYF. CDR3 nucleotide sequence: TGTGCCAGCAGCTCAACCGGGCCGACACTAGCCAAAAACATTCAGTACTTC.

As concerns this clone: The sample contains more than one DNA sequence encoding this CDR3. Here the CDR3 DNA reads TGTGCCAGCAGTTACTCGGGACAGACCTACGAGCAGTACTTC. The encoded protein is CASSYSGQTYEQYF. V is TRBV6-5 and J is TRBJ2-7; 7 bases map to TRBD1. The V and J ends lost 0 bases and 2 bases, in that order; junction bases with no gene match: 1. CDR3 size: 14 residues. Germline CDR1 MNHEY, CDR2 SVGAGI.

The rearrangement uses TRBV14 and TRBJ1-5; 7 nucleotides agree with TRBD1. Germline values: CDR1 SGHDN, CDR2 FVKESK. The trim removed 4 bases at V and 3 bases at J, leaving 9 bases unmatched. This CDR3 contains 16 residues. The CDR3 DNA sequence: TGTGCCAGCAGCCGCTCACAGGGGAGGGTCAATCAGCCCCAGCATTTT. It is translated as CASSRSQGRVNQPQHF.

The sample holds one count of this clone. This chain uses TRBV4-3 with TRBJ2-7, with TRBD2 identical over 13 bases. The CDR3 spans 17 residues. With 1 base clipped from V and 4 bases from J, the junction kept 7 bases outside the gene matches. Per the germline V gene, CDR1 is LGHNA and CDR2 is YSLEER. The CDR3 region has the DNA TGCGCCAGCAGCCAAGTGTCTGGGACTAGCGGGATATACGAGCAGTACTTC. Translating gives CASSQVSGTSGIYEQYF.